This TCR beta chain was recorded in a study of T-cell memory formation after mild COVID-19. On the study more broadly: Clusters of TCRs were largely donor specific.

Study results and caveats: Later expanders leaned CD4+, whereas day 15 to 85 contracting clones were balanced CD4/CD8. The CD4+ clones that contracted clustered mainly within CM and EM, and the CD8+ clones concentrated in EMRA.

Note on this clonotype: Antigen: not known.

Germline values: CDR1 SEHNR, CDR2 FQNEAQ (reference sequence). CDR3 length: 15 amino acids. Trimming left V 4 bases short and J 4 bases short, with 13 bases between. TCR alpha and TCR beta cDNA libraries carrying sample barcodes and UMIs came from 5'RACE with constant-segment primers. TCRdb reanalysed the 5' RACE reads using MiXCR and keeps one entry per CDR3 protein. This repertoire shows roughly 80,000 distinct CDR3 sequences, 14% found once; its top ten account for under 35%. The sequenced sample consisted of PBMCs or a T cell subset sorted from them (not recorded which). The J gene is TRBJ2-2, the V gene TRBV7-9; D not certain. This receptor was obtained from an adult woman who had mild COVID-19 (a few samples of this study predate the infection). Cell type and time point are not known. Here the CDR3 DNA reads TGTGCCAGCAGCTCCCACGACATGTCCACCGGGGAGCTGTTTTTT. Its protein is CASSSHDMSTGELFF.